Below, one T cell receptor (beta chain) is given with its context. The target antigen is unknown. Sequencing relied on a cDNA template that was reverse transcribed from extracted RNA. The method was immunoSEQ multiplex PCR; TCRdb's version includes in-frame clones alone and lacks a portion of them. The sample carries more than 110,000 clones, about 60% recorded once. CDR3 length: 13 residues. In germline, CDR1 is LNHNV, CDR2 YYDKDF (reference sequence). The V gene lost 4 bases and the J gene lost 7 bases, with 12 bases spanning the gap. This entry comes from a study of CD8+ T cells in alopecia areata. Whole-study findings and limits: Scalp lesions, especially in alopecia totalis/universalis, had higher clonality than normal scalp. Possibly as an HLA-related effect, TCR sharing across patients appeared less clear than in mice.

Alopecia areata patients provided lesional scalp punch biopsies and peripheral blood. The sequence was obtained from a human donor with alopecia areata. This chain connects TRBV15 to TRBJ2-3, with D unresolved. Specimen: CD4+ T cells sorted from blood, collected at week 0. The CDR3 nucleotides are TGTGCCACCAGCACCGACCTTGGGAATACGCAGTATTTT. Its translation is CATSTDLGNTQYF.